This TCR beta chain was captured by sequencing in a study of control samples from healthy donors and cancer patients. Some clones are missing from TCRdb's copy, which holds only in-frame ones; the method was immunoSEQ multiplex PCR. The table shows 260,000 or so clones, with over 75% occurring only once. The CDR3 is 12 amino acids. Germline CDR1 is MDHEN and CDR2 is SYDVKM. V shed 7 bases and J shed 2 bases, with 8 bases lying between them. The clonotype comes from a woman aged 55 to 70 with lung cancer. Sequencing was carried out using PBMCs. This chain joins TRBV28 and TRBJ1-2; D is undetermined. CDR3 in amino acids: CASTSANYGYTF. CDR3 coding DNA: TGTGCCAGCACTTCGGCGAACTATGGCTACACCTTC.